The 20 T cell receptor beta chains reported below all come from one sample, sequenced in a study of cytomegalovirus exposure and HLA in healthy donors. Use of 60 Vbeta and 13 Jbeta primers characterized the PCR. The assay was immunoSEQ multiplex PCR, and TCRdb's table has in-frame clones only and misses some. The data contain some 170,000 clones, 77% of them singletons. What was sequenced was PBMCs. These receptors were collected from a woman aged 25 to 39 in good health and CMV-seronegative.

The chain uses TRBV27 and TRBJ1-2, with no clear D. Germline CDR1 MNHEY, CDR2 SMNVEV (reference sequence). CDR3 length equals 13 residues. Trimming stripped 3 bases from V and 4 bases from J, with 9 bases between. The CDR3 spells CASSFSRFYGYTF. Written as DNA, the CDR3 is TGTGCCAGCAGTTTTTCCAGATTCTATGGCTACACCTTC.

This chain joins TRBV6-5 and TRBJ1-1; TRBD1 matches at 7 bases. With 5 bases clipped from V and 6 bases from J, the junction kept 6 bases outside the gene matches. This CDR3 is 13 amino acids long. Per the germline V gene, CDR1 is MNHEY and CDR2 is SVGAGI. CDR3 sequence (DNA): TGTGCCAGCAGTGAAGGAGACAGGGCTGAAGCTTTCTTT. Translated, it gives CASSEGDRAEAFF.

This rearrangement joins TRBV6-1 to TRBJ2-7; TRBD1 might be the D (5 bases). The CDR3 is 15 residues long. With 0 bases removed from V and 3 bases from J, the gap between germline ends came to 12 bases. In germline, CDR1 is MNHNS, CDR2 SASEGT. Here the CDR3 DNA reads TGTGCCAGCAGTGAAGCGCCTGGGGCGAACTACGAGCAGTACTTC. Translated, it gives CASSEAPGANYEQYF.

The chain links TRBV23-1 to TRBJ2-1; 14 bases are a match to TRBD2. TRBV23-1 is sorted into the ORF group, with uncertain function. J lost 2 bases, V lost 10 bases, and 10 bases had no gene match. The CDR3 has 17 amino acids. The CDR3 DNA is TGCGCCACCGAGGGACTAGCGGGAGAGGAGCCCTACAATGAGCAGTTCTTC. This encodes CATEGLAGEEPYNEQFF.

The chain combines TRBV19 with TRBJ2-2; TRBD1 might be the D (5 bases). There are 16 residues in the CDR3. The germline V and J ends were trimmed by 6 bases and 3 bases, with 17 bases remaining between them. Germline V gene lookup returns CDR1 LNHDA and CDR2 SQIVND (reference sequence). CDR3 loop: CASRKGQPYDTGELFF. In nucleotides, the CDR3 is TGTGCCAGTAGGAAGGGGCAGCCTTACGACACCGGGGAGCTGTTTTTT.

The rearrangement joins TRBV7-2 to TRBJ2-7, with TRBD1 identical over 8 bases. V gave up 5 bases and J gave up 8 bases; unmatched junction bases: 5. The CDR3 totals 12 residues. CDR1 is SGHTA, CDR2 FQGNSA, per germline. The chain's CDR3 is CASSLGQEKQYF. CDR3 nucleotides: TGTGCCAGCAGCCTGGGACAGGAGAAGCAGTACTTC.

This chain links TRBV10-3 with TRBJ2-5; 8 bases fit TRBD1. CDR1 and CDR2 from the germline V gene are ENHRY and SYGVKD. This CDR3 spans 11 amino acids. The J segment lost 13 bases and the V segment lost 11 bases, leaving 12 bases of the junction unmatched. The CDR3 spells CAVGQGQERYF. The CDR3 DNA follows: TGTGCCGTAGGACAGGGCCAAGAGAGGTACTTC.

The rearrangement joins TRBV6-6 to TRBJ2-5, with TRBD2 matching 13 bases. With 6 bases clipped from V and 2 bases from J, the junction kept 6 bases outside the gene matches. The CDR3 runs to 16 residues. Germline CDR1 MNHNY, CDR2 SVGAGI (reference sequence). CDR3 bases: TGTGCCAGCAGCCCATGGACTAGCGGGGGACAAGAGACCCAGTACTTC. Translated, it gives CASSPWTSGGQETQYF.

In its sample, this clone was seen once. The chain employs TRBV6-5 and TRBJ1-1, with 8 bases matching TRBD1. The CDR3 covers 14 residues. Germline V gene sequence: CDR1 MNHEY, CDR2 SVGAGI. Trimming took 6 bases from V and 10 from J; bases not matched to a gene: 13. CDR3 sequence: CASSRQTGVRGAFF. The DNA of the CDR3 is TGTGCCAGCAGCCGCCAGACAGGGGTGAGGGGAGCTTTCTTT.

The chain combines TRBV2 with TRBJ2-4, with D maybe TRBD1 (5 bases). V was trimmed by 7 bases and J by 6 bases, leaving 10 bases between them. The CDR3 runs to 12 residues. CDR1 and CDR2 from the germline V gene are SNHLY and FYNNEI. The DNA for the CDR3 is TGTGCCAGCACGAGCAGGGCAAACATTCAGTACTTC. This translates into CASTSRANIQYF.

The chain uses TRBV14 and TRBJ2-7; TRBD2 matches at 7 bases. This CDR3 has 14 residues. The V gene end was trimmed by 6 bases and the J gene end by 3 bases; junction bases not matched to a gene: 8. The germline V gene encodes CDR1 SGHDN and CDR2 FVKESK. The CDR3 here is CASRPSGGRYEQYF. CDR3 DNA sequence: TGTGCCAGCAGGCCTAGCGGAGGCCGCTACGAGCAGTACTTC.

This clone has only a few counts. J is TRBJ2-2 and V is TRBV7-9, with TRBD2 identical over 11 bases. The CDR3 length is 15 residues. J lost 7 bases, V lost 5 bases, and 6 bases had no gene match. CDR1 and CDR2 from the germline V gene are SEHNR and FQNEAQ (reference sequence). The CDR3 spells CASSDTGLAVGELFF. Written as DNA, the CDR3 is TGTGCCAGCAGCGACACGGGACTAGCGGTCGGGGAGCTGTTTTTT.

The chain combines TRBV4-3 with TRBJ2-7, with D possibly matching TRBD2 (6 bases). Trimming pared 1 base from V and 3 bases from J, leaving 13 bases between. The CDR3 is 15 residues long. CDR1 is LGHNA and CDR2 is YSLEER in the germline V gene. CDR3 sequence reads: CASSQVYGTVYEQYF. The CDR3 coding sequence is TGCGCCAGCAGCCAAGTATATGGGACTGTCTACGAGCAGTACTTC.

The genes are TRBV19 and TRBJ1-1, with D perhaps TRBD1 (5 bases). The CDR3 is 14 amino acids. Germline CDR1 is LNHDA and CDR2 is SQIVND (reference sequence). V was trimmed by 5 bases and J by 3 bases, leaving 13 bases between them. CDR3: CASSPAGGYTEAFF. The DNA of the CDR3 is TGTGCCAGTAGTCCCGCTGGGGGGTACACTGAAGCTTTCTTT. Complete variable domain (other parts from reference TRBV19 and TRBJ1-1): DGGITQSPKYLFRKEGQNVTLSCEQNLNHDAMYWYRQDPGQGLRLIYYSQIVNDFQKGDIAEGYSVSREKKESFPLTVTSAQKNPTAFYLCASSPAGGYTEAFFGQGTRLTVV.

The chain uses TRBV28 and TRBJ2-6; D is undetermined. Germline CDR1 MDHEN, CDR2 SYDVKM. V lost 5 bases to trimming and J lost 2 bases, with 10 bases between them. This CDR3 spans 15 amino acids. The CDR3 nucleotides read TGTGCCAGCAGTCCCGGAGAAACTGGGGCCAACGTCCTGACTTTC. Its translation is CASSPGETGANVLTF. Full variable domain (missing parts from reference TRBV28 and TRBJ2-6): DVKVTQSSRYLVKRTGEKVFLECVQDMDHENMFWYRQDPGLGLRLIYFSYDVKMKEKGDIPEGYSVSREKKERFSLILESASTNQTSMYLCASSPGETGANVLTFGAGSRLTVL.

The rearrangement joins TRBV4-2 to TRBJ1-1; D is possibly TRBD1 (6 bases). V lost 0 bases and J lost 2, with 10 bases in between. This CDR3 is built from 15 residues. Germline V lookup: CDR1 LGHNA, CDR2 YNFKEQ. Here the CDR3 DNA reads TGTGCCAGCAGCCAAGAGGTCAGGGGCAACACTGAAGCTTTCTTT. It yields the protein CASSQEVRGNTEAFF.

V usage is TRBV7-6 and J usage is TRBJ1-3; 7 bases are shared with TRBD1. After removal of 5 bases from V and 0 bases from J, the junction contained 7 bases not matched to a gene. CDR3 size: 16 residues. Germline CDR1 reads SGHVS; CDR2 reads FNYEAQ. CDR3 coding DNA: TGTGCCAGCAGCCTCGGACAGGTTAACTCTGGAAACACCATATATTTT. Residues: CASSLGQVNSGNTIYF.

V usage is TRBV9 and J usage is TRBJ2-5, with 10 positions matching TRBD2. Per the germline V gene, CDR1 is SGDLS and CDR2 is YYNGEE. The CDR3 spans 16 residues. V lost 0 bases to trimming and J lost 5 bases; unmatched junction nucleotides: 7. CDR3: CASSVVGTSGVETQYF. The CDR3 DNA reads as TGTGCCAGCAGCGTAGTGGGCACTAGCGGGGTGGAGACCCAGTACTTC. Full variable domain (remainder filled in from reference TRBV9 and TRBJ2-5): DSGVTQTPKHLITATGQRVTLRCSPRSGDLSVYWYQQSLDQGLQFLIQYYNGEERAKGNILERFSAQQFPDLHSELNLSSLELGDSALYFCASSVVGTSGVETQYFGPGTRLLVL.

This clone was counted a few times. The CDR3 spells CASTPTGGNTEAFF. CDR3 sequence (DNA): TGTGCCAGCACCCCGACAGGGGGCAACACTGAAGCTTTCTTT. This chain connects TRBV6-1 to TRBJ1-1; 10 positions agree with TRBD1. Germline V gives CDR1 MNHNS, CDR2 SASEGT. The CDR3 contains 14 residues. The V gene end was trimmed by 7 bases and the J gene end by 2 bases; junction bases not matched to a gene: 4.

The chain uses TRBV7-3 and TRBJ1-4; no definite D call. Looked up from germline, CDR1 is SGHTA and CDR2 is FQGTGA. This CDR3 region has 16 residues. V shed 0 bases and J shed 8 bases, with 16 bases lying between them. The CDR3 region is CASSLTGPGVGEKLFF. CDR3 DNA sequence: TGTGCCAGCAGCTTAACTGGACCCGGGGTCGGAGAAAAACTGTTTTTT.